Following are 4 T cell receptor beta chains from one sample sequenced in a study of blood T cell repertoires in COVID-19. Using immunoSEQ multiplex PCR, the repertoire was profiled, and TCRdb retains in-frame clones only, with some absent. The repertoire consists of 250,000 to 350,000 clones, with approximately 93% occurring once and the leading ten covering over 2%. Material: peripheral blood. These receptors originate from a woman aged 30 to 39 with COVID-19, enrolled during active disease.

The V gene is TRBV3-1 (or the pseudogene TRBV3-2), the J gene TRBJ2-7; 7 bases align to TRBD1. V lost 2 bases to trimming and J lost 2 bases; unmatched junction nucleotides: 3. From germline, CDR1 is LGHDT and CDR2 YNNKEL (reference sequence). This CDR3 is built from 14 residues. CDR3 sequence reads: CASSQFQGAYEQYF. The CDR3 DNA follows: TGTGCCAGCAGCCAATTCCAGGGGGCCTACGAGCAGTACTTC.

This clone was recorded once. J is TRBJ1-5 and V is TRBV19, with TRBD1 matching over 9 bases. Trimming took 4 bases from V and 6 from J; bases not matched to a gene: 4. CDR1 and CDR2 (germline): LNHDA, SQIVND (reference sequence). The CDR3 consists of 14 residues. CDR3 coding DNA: TGTGCCAGTAGTAACACAGGGGGCCCTCAGCCCCAGCATTTT. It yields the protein CASSNTGGPQPQHF.

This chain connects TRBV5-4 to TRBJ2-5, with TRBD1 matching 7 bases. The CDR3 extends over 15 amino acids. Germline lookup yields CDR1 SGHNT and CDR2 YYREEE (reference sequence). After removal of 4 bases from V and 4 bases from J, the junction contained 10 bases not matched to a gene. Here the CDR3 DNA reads TGTGCCAGCAGCCTGGGGACAGCTCGAAGAGAGACCCAGTACTTC. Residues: CASSLGTARRETQYF.

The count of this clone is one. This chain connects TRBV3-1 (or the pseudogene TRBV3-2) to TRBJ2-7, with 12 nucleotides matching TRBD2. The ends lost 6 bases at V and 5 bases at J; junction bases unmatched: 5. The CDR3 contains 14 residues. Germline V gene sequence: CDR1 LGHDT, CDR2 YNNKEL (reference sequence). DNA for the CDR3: TGTGCCAGCAGTCGACTAGCGGGAGTAAACGAGCAGTACTTC. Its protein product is CASSRLAGVNEQYF.